This T cell receptor beta chain emerged from a study of technical replicates of blood from a few donors. The assay was immunoSEQ multiplex PCR, and TCRdb's table has in-frame clones only and misses some. The sample holds some 12,000 clones, 60% to 80% seen once. Germline CDR1 and CDR2: MNHEY and SMNVEV (reference sequence). CDR3 length: 16 residues. V dropped 5 bases and J dropped 4; count of bases not matched to a gene: 10. The specimen was PBMCs. V usage is TRBV27 and J usage is TRBJ2-5; TRBD2 matches 10 bases. This clonotype was sampled from a human donor in good health. Written as DNA, the CDR3 is TGTGCCAGCAGTCCCCTGCCAGCGGGAGGGCGAGAGACCCAGTACTTC. It encodes CASSPLPAGGRETQYF.